This T cell receptor (beta chain) emerged from a study of blood T cell repertoires in COVID-19. In the original workflow: Quantification of nucleated cells was approximated via reference gene primer amplification. Here immunoSEQ multiplex PCR was the method, and the copy in TCRdb shows in-frame clones only, minus some. The DNA gave D and trimming, while V, J and clone size come from that table. The profile shows about 280,000 clones, about 85% of them singletons. Donors in Cohort 3 who had recovered were those with two negative PCRs, healthcare professional clearance, or resolution of their symptoms. Germline lookup yields CDR1 SGHNT and CDR2 YYREEE (reference sequence). V was pared by 4 bases and J by 9 bases, with 10 bases of the junction left unmatched. The CDR3 runs to 14 residues.

The sample comprised PBMCs or T cells enriched from blood (not recorded which). The chain has TRBV5-4 and TRBJ2-1; the match to TRBD1 covers 7 bases. The origin of this receptor is a woman aged 45 to 65 who had recovered from COVID-19. CDR3 bases: TGTGCCAGCAGCCCGAACAGGGGAGCCGTTGAGCAGTTCTTC. Its translation: CASSPNRGAVEQFF.